The sequence of this T cell receptor beta chain was determined in a study of cytomegalovirus exposure and HLA in healthy donors (dated by TCRdb to about 2017). Study-level background: According to an earlier analysis of a few hundred of the donors, some 180 million T cells yielded 117 million unique TCR beta sequences and approximately 300 Gb of sequence data. Besides the first cohort of roughly 660 subjects, a separate validation cohort made up of over 100 different subjects was used. Every discovery cohort repertoire had been produced on one sequencing platform. Rather than using new phenotypic data, the later analysis identified candidate immune exposures from TCR beta sequences and from how often those sequences occurred across donors. An earlier analysis of approximately 630 of the donors applied high-throughput TCR beta sequencing to assess whether each TCR beta V gene segment acted as functional or pseudogenic. Both class I and class II loci were covered by HLA typing, at four-digit resolution. A later analysis re-analyzed previously published TCR beta repertoires from roughly 600 donors and added high-resolution HLA genotyping to study TCR occurrence patterns. In a later genetic analysis, genome-wide SNP genotypes for about three fifths of the 666 donors were used, and that subset was treated as a discovery cohort. The study aimed to test whether signatures of past pathogen exposure could be identified by cataloging public T cell receptors. To predict cytomegalovirus infection status, the study brought together high-throughput TCR immunosequencing, statistical association of individual TCRs with disease status, and machine learning. Typing coverage varied by locus: about 620-630 donors for A, B, C, DRB1 and DQB1; approximately 520 for DQA1; 606 for DPA1; around 490 for DPB1. The genetic ancestry cluster associated with self-reported Caucasian donors included around 76% of the 300 to 400 genotyped donors. Because of strong linkage in the cohort, roughly five DR-DQ haplotypes were treated as single units for association and clustering. About 280 gigabases of sequencing data and 80 million or so unique TCR sequences were included in an early release covering about 700 HLA-typed donors. Among several hundred genotyped donors of the cohort, an average of about 220,000 unique TCR beta nucleotide sequences was sequenced per donor, of which roughly 17% were non-productive. Donor age, sex, ethnicity and CMV serostatus were compiled alongside the repertoire data. The study used immunosequencing to profile the T cell repertoires of 670 or so subjects and linked those repertoires to cytomegalovirus serostatus. Study-level results and caveats: Most TCR sequences were observed very rarely across donors, whereas some public TCRs were present in many individuals. A later analysis found that HLA-associated TCR beta chains were more clonally expanded and had lower generation probabilities than equally common non-associated chains. According to a later genetic analysis, donors in an Asian-associated ancestry cluster had fewer N-insertions in productive TCRs than the approximately 650-donor mean. The earlier analysis of around 600 of the donors excluded approximately 15 rarely observed V segments, including chromosome 9 orphons, because counts were too low. Some IMGT-functional V segments, including TRBV6-2 and TRBV6-3, could not be told apart with the 87-base-pair reads, so those segments were excluded. A further reported finding was that TCR beta sequences accurately predicted the HLA-A and HLA-B alleles for most subjects in the first cohort. A later analysis reported that several top co-occurrence clusters appeared linked to parvovirus B19, influenza, CMV and Epstein-Barr virus. Linkage disequilibrium might explain the correlated functional status among segregating V segments, but an unknown experimental factor could not be ruled out. A group of highly shared sequence variants was considered likely to be a technical artifact of the sequencing pipeline. In a later analysis, the rate of TCR association differed among HLA loci, with DRB1 alleles having the most associated TCRs and HLA-C alleles having the fewest. In a later genetic analysis, a missense DCLRE1C variant was associated with V-gene and J-gene trimming of TCR beta chains, and the association was replicated in an independent cohort. In this cohort, only TCR beta chains were sequenced, and detectable features were limited by the absence of alpha or paired-chain data. Strong co-occurrence of HLA alleles, especially DR and DQ, made assigning TCR associations to individual alleles difficult. Presence/absence analyses assumed roughly uniform sequencing depth across donors, an assumption that may not hold. According to a later analysis, most CMV-associated TCR beta chains appeared to be HLA-restricted, and the HLA associations seemed to be driven largely by CMV exposure. In an earlier analysis of roughly 500 of the donors, most TCR beta V segments appeared in productive rearrangements about 90% or about 30% of the time, broadly matching IMGT annotations. A few of the identified cytomegalovirus-associated TCR beta chains were confirmed in vitro to be specific for cytomegalovirus antigens. Because HLA typing was unavailable for some donors at each locus, only the typed subset was used in association tests. A total of 164 TCR beta chains were listed by the study as associated with cytomegalovirus. In both the original and validation cohorts, the classifier was reported to diagnose cytomegalovirus status with high specificity and sensitivity. It was suggested by the authors that the approach could potentially be generalized to other disease states and immunological phenotypes. At a false discovery rate of 0.05, a later analysis linked 16,951 TCR beta sequences to specific HLA alleles. For the cohort, immune exposure information was limited to CMV serostatus.

CDR1 and CDR2 were assigned from the germline V gene as ENHRY and SYGVKD. Its CDR3 holds 13 amino acids, cysteine through phenylalanine. Here the CDR3 DNA is all that survives: 39 bases in frame from base 1. Clipping removes 8 bases from V and 7 bases from J, with 5 as the unmatched junction base count. Library construction relied on the immunoSEQ multiplex PCR assay. For the multiplex PCR, a mixture combining 60 forward primers for TCR Vbeta segments and 13 reverse primers for TCR Jbeta segments was used. The CDR3 region of rearranged TCR beta genes was amplified from genomic DNA with a multiplex PCR assay. Amplified TCR beta libraries were sequenced as 87-base-pair reads on the Illumina HiSeq System. For the original study's pipeline: A later analysis counted approximately 74 million unique TCR beta chains across the 666 repertoires, and around 9.9 million of these chains were shared by at least two donors. Raw reads were error-corrected and collapsed into unique sequences by a nearest-neighbor algorithm in which closely related sequences were merged to remove PCR and sequencing errors. Alignment of CDR3 sequences to IMGT reference sequences was used to assign V, D and J gene segments. For a sequence to be retained, a match of at least six nucleotides to both a V gene segment and a J gene segment was required. A rearrangement counted as productive if the CDR3 had no stop codons and remained in frame with V and J, and every other rearrangement counted as non-productive. CDR3 was defined by IMGT convention, running from the second conserved V-encoded cysteine to the conserved J-encoded phenylalanine. The earlier analysis of a few hundred of the donors excluded sequences that lacked an unambiguous match to a single V gene segment. An earlier analysis of some 500 of the donors classified V segments as functional when productive rearrangements were above 56.7% and as segregating when the standard deviation between donors was above 5%. A statistical classification framework was built for diagnosing cytomegalovirus status from the catalog of TCR beta chain sequences. A later analysis assigned V and J genes by comparing TCR nucleotide sequences with IMGT/GENE-DB human TR gene sequences. The TCRdist pipeline was used in a later analysis to assign CDR3 sequences and most-parsimonious VDJ recombination scenarios. A later analysis defined each TCR beta chain by its CDR3 amino acid sequence plus V-gene family, and excluded reads lacking a unique V-gene family. As a way to deal with suspected cross-contamination and a sequencing artifact, a later analysis dropped 640 or so nucleotide sequences that were highly shared and had low generation probability. In a later analysis, a clonal expansion index was calculated for each public chain from normalized within-repertoire ranks of inferred template counts. In a later analysis, generation probabilities were computed with a VDJ recombination model fitted to out-of-frame rearrangements, and the resulting probabilities were checked against IGoR. Hypergeometric tests were used in a later analysis to score TCR-TCR, TCR-HLA and TCR-CMV co-occurrence, with a repertoire-size bias correction applied to the TCR pairs. In a later analysis, false discovery rates were estimated by permuting HLA or CMV assignments 20 times. In a later analysis, co-occurring TCRs were grouped with DBSCAN, and TCRdist sequence similarity was added when clustering was performed within HLA-allele-positive subsets. Repertoires with fewer than 30,000 or more than 120,000 public chains, plus five repertoires with anomalous nucleotide sharing, were excluded from co-occurrence clustering. Here the immuneACCESS table is served through TCRdb, limited to in-frame sequences with V and J called. Missing clones are a known gap in these copies; in checked studies unresolved V genes cover under half, and the rest lacks a known reason. The V and J calls and clone size come from that table; D and trimming were worked out from the DNA. The table for this sample lists some 48,000 clones. The top ten constitute under 2.5% of the sample.

The cohort comprised 550 to 700 healthy bone marrow donors. At the time of sampling, all cohort members were nominally healthy, though unrecorded immune exposures were likely present. The donor was CMV seronegative and was included in the group of 352 seronegative cohort members. A peripheral blood sample was provided by each donor, and peripheral blood mononuclear cells were used for TCR beta sequencing. The Qiagen DNeasy Blood Extraction Kit was used to extract genomic DNA from the blood cell samples. With regard to this clone: Its antigen remains unidentified.

This sequence originates from a woman aged 40 to 50 in good health and CMV-seronegative. The V and J genes are TRBV10-3 and TRBJ2-7, with TRBD2 matching 13 junction bases. Sequenced: PBMCs. The CDR3 corresponds to CAIQGLAGEEQYF. Read as DNA, the sequence is TGTGCCATCCAAGGACTAGCGGGGGAGGAGCAGTACTTC.